The clone carrying this T cell receptor (beta chain) was seen only a few times. Antigen specificity is unknown. The PCR ran on 60 Vbeta and 13 Jbeta primers. Method: immunoSEQ multiplex PCR; TCRdb's copy keeps in-frame clones and lacks some. The table has 85,000 to 100,000 clones, 60% to 75% seen once. This record comes from a study of cytomegalovirus exposure and HLA in healthy donors. Findings and caveats of the study: Researchers reported in a later analysis that a missense DCLRE1C variant was tied to TCR beta V- and J-gene trimming. An analysis that came later showed most CMV-associated TCR beta chains appearing HLA-restricted. Common viral pathogens seemed to be connected with several of the most significant clusters, according to a later analysis. Beyond CMV serostatus, there was no information to go on about immune exposure.

Sample: PBMCs. The receptor was derived from a man aged 55-75 years in good health and CMV-seronegative.

The CDR3 region has the DNA TGCGCCAGCAGCCGCCAGGGTGGAGGGGCAACTAATGAAAAACTGTTTTTT. Protein sequence: CASSRQGGGATNEKLFF. This rearrangement joins TRBV4-1 to TRBJ1-4; possibly TRBD1 for D (5 bases). Germline V gene lookup returns CDR1 MGHRA and CDR2 YSYEKL. Trimming cost V 4 bases and J 0 bases, with 15 bases left between them. This CDR3 is 17 amino acids long.